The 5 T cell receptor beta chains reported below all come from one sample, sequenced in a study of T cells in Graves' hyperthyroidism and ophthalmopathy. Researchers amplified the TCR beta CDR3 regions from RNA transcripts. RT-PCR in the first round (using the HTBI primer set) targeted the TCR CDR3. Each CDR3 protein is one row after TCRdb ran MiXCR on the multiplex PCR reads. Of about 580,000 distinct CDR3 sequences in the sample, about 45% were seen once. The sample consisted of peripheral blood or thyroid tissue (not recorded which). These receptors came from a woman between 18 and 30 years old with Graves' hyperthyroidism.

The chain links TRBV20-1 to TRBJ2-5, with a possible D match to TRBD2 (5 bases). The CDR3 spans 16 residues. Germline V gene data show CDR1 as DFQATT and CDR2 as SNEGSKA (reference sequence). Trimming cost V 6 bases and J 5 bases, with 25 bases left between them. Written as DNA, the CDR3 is TGCAGTGCCATAGACTTAACCGCCGGGGTGAGGGAGACCCAGTACTTC. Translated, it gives CSAIDLTAGVRETQYF.

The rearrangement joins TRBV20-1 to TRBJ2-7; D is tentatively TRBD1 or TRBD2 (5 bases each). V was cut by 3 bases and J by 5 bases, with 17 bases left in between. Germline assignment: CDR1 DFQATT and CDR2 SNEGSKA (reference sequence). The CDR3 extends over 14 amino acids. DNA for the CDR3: TGCAGTGCTAGCCCGGGGCCGTCTGGACACGAGCAGTACTTC. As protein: CSASPGPSGHEQYF.

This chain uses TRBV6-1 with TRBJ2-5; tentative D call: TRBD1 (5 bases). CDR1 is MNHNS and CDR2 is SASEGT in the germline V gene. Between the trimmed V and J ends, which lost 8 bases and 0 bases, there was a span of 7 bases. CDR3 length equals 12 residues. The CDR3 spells CASGAYQETQYF. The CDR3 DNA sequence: TGTGCCAGCGGGGCTTACCAAGAGACCCAGTACTTC.

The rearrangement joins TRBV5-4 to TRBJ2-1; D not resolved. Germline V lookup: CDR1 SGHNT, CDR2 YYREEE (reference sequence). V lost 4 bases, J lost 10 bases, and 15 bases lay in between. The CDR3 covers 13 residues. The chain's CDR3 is CASSQDVGWEQFF. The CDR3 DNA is TGTGCCAGCAGCCAAGATGTGGGGTGGGAGCAGTTCTTC.

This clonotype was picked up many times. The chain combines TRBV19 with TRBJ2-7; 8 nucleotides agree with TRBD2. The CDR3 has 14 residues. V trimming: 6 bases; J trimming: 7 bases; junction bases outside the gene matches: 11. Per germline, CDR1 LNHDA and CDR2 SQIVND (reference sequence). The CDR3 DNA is TGTGCCAGTAGAAGGACCGCAACGGGAGGGGAGCAGTACTTC. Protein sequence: CASRRTATGGEQYF.